A single sample gave rise to the 15 T cell receptor beta chains below, sequenced in a study of cytomegalovirus exposure and HLA in healthy donors (dated by TCRdb to about 2017). Library creation used the immunoSEQ multiplex PCR assay. A mixture of 60 forward primers for TCR Vbeta segments and 13 reverse primers for TCR Jbeta segments was used in the multiplex PCR. TCRdb took this table from immuneACCESS and kept in-frame rearrangements with V and J called. Such tables lack part of the clones; where checked against another copy, unresolved V genes explain under half of the gap, and the rest is unexplained. Counted in this sample were 150,000 to 200,000 clones; 82% of them appeared once. 1.5% of the sample comes from the top ten. The sequencing input was PBMCs. Every receptor here comes from a girl between 10 and 17 years old in good health and CMV-seropositive.

This chain connects TRBV6-6 to TRBJ2-5; no clear D. There are 12 residues in the CDR3. V shed 7 bases and J shed 3 bases, with 9 bases lying between them. CDR1 is MNHNY, CDR2 SVGAGI, per germline (reference sequence). The CDR3 is CASTYSEETQYF. Written as DNA, the CDR3 is TGTGCCAGCACCTACAGTGAAGAGACCCAGTACTTC.

With regard to this clone: Additional DNA sequences in this sample encode the identical CDR3. V gene TRBV18 combines with J gene TRBJ1-5; D gene uncertain. The CDR3 spans 14 residues. V lost 2 bases, J lost 2 bases, and 7 bases lay in between. CDR1 and CDR2 (germline): KGHSH, LQKENI. The CDR3 sequence is CASSPGRGNQPQHF. The DNA of the CDR3 is TGTGCCAGCTCACCAGGGAGAGGCAATCAGCCCCAGCATTTT. Full variable domain (outside the CDR3, taken from reference TRBV18 and TRBJ1-5): NAGVMQNPRHLVRRRGQEARLRCSPMKGHSHVYWYRQLPEEGLKFMVYLQKENIIDESGMPKERFSAEFPKEGPSILRIQQVVRGDSAAYFCASSPGRGNQPQHFGDGTRLSIL.

V is TRBV9 and J is TRBJ2-7; 9 nucleotides match TRBD1. Germline V gene lookup returns CDR1 SGDLS and CDR2 YYNGEE. The trim removed 3 bases at V and 3 bases at J, leaving 1 base unmatched. There are 13 residues in the CDR3. In DNA, the CDR3 is TGTGCCAGCAGCGGGGGACAGGGCTACGAGCAGTACTTC. This sequence encodes CASSGGQGYEQYF. Using reference TRBV9 and TRBJ2-7 for the parts outside the CDR3, the full variable domain is DSGVTQTPKHLITATGQRVTLRCSPRSGDLSVYWYQQSLDQGLQFLIQYYNGEERAKGNILERFSAQQFPDLHSELNLSSLELGDSALYFCASSGGQGYEQYFGPGTRLTVT.

This clone was observed once. The chain is built from TRBV7-2 and TRBJ2-7; weak D call: TRBD2 (6 bases). Per germline, CDR1 SGHTA and CDR2 FQGNSA. V was cut by 3 bases and J by 4 bases, with 16 bases left in between. The CDR3 covers 15 residues. The CDR3 region is CASSFTWAGIYEQYF. In nucleotides, the CDR3 is TGTGCCAGCAGCTTTACGTGGGCGGGGATATACGAGCAGTACTTC. The whole variable domain, remainder taken from reference TRBV7-2 and TRBJ2-7, is GAGVSQSPSNKVTEKGKDVELRCDPISGHTALYWYRQSLGQGLEFLIYFQGNSAPDKSGLPSDRFSAERTGGSVSTLTIQRTQQEDSAVYLCASSFTWAGIYEQYFGPGTRLTVT.

This clone was counted between two and nine times. The gene calls are TRBV6-8 and TRBJ1-1; D ambiguous. V lost 5 bases, J lost 12 bases, and 25 bases lay in between. The CDR3 is 15 residues long. Germline V gene sequence: CDR1 MNHGY, CDR2 SAAAGT. CDR3 bases: TGTGCCAGCAGTCCCCTTTTGCGAGGGATGCGTAGGACTTTCTTT. Translating gives CASSPLLRGMRRTFF.

The gene calls are TRBV27 and TRBJ2-1; 8 nucleotides match TRBD2. The CDR3 loop spans 16 amino acids. The ends lost 5 bases at V and 4 bases at J; junction bases unmatched: 10. In germline, CDR1 is MNHEY, CDR2 SMNVEV (reference sequence). CDR3 in amino acids: CASSKAGTSSYNEQFF. CDR3 DNA sequence: TGTGCCAGCAGTAAGGCCGGGACTAGTTCGTACAATGAGCAGTTCTTC.

The chain combines TRBV30 with TRBJ1-4, with D possibly matching TRBD1 (6 bases). CDR1 and CDR2 from the germline V gene are GTSNPN and SVGIG (reference sequence). CDR3 size: 12 residues. Trimming left V 4 bases short and J 8 bases short, with 11 bases between. CDR3 residues: CAWTGAGEKLFF. DNA for the CDR3: TGTGCCTGGACAGGGGCTGGAGAAAAACTGTTTTTT.

The genes are TRBV6-1 and TRBJ1-5, with TRBD1 identical over 8 bases. The CDR3 is made up of 14 amino acids. The germline V gene has CDR1 MNHNS and CDR2 SASEGT. Trimming took 5 bases from V and 7 from J; bases not matched to a gene: 7. The CDR3, as DNA: TGTGCCAGCAGTCGCAGGGGGCTGGGGCAGCCCCAGCATTTT. Translated: CASSRRGLGQPQHF.

This sequence joins TRBV4-2 and TRBJ2-7; D call uncertain. Trimming stripped 0 bases from V and 2 bases from J, with 8 bases between. Germline CDR1 reads LGHNA; CDR2 reads YNFKEQ. This CDR3 is built from 14 residues. Here the CDR3 DNA reads TGTGCCAGCAGCCAAGAACGGCTAGCCTACGAGCAGTACTTC. Translated, it gives CASSQERLAYEQYF.

In this sample, this clone turned up a few times. The J gene is TRBJ1-1, the V gene TRBV7-8; D is perhaps TRBD1 (6 bases). CDR3 length equals 13 residues. Trimming removed 7 bases at V and 7 bases at J, with 16 bases between. CDR1 is SGHVS and CDR2 is FQNEAQ in the germline V gene. CDR3 nucleotide sequence: TGTGCCAGCACACAGGGAGGGAGTGATGAAGCTTTCTTT. This sequence encodes CASTQGGSDEAFF.

The table lists this clone with a few counts. The chain carries TRBV28 and TRBJ1-1; TRBD1 agrees at 7 bases. CDR3 size: 13 residues. Germline-derived CDR1 and CDR2 are MDHEN and SYDVKM. The ends lost 5 bases at V and 1 base at J; junction bases unmatched: 1. The CDR3 DNA sequence: TGTGCCAGCAGTGGACAGGAGAACACTGAAGCTTTCTTT. Translated: CASSGQENTEAFF.

This chain joins TRBV11-3 and TRBJ2-1; possibly TRBD2 for D (6 bases). The germline gives CDR1 SGHNT, CDR2 YENEEA. V lost 3 bases to trimming and J lost 9 bases, with 12 bases between them. The CDR3 sequence is 13 residues long. The CDR3: CASSFLRGGEQFF. In DNA form, the CDR3 reads TGTGCCAGCAGCTTCTTGCGGGGCGGTGAGCAGTTCTTC.

This clone was detected only a few times. The V call is TRBV19, the J call TRBJ2-1, with 9 bases matching TRBD1. CDR3 length: 14 amino acids. V shed 5 bases and J 9 bases; nucleotides not matched to a gene: 8. The germline V gene has CDR1 LNHDA and CDR2 SQIVND (reference sequence). CDR3: CASSHIDRGGEQFF. In DNA form, the CDR3 reads TGTGCCAGTAGTCACATCGACAGGGGGGGTGAGCAGTTCTTC.

The V and J genes are TRBV2 and TRBJ1-5; D remains ambiguous. CDR3 length equals 13 residues. Germline V gene data show CDR1 as SNHLY and CDR2 as FYNNEI. Trimming removed 5 bases at V and 4 bases at J, with 9 bases between. The CDR3 here is CASSPATNQPQHF. CDR3 nucleotide sequence: TGTGCCAGCAGTCCCGCTACGAATCAGCCCCAGCATTTT.

The chain couples TRBV5-1 to TRBJ1-1, with D hard to call. Germline lookup yields CDR1 SGHRS and CDR2 YFSETQ. With 3 bases removed from V and 6 bases from J, the gap between germline ends came to 15 bases. This CDR3 is built from 14 residues. The CDR3 sequence is CASSSTSGFPEAFF. The DNA for the CDR3 is TGCGCCAGCAGCTCGACAAGTGGGTTCCCTGAAGCTTTCTTT.